The next 12 T cell receptor beta chains were all read from a single sample in a study of blood T cell repertoires in COVID-19. TCRdb's table, derived via immunoSEQ multiplex PCR, lists solely in-frame clones and lacks some. Of 180,000 or so clones in the sample, approximately 80% were seen once. Specimen: PBMCs or T cells enriched from blood (not recorded which). These receptors all come from a woman aged 55-75 years who had recovered from COVID-19.

The V and J genes are TRBV14 and TRBJ1-2, with TRBD1 matching over 7 bases. V was pared by 1 base and J by 4 bases, with 3 bases of the junction left unmatched. This CDR3 has 14 residues. Germline CDR1 and CDR2: SGHDN and FVKESK. The CDR3 nucleotides are TGTGCCAGCAGCCAAGTCGCAGGGGGCTATGGCTACACCTTC. Amino acids: CASSQVAGGYGYTF.

The count of this clone is one. This chain connects TRBV30 to TRBJ1-1, with 10 bases lining up with TRBD1. Germline CDR1 and CDR2: GTSNPN and SVGIG (reference sequence). V trimming: 2 bases; J trimming: 6 bases; junction bases outside the gene matches: 3. The CDR3 contains 13 residues. The CDR3 DNA follows: TGTGCCTGGAGTAGGGGACAGGGGCCTGAAGCTTTCTTT. The encoded protein is CAWSRGQGPEAFF. The full variable domain, rest sourced from reference TRBV30 and TRBJ1-1, is SQTIHQWPATLVQPVGSPLSLECTVEGTSNPNLYWYRQAAGRGLQLLFYSVGIGQISSEVPQNLSASRPQDRQFILSSKKLLLSDSGFYLCAWSRGQGPEAFFGQGTRLTVV.

This chain uses TRBV28 with TRBJ2-7, with D perhaps matching TRBD2 (5 bases). Germline V gene sequence: CDR1 MDHEN, CDR2 SYDVKM. V was shortened by 10 bases and J by 3 bases, with 22 bases between the two germline ends. This CDR3 contains 15 residues. The CDR3: CATFPSGREGYEQYF. As DNA, the CDR3 is TGTGCCACCTTCCCAAGTGGCAGAGAGGGCTACGAGCAGTACTTC.

The genes are TRBV2 and TRBJ1-5, with TRBD1 as a possible D gene (5 bases). The CDR3 totals 15 residues. The V gene's germline CDR1 is SNHLY and CDR2 FYNNEI. V shed 8 bases and J shed 7 bases, with 21 bases lying between them. The CDR3 loop reads CASRAEGTVGQPQHF. DNA for the CDR3: TGTGCCAGCCGGGCGGAGGGGACCGTCGGGCAGCCCCAGCATTTT.

This clone was counted only a few times. The chain joins TRBV30 to TRBJ1-3; TRBD1 agrees at 8 bases. The length of the CDR3 is 17 residues. CDR1 and CDR2 (germline): GTSNPN, SVGIG (reference sequence). V dropped 0 bases and J dropped 1; count of bases not matched to a gene: 8. The DNA of the CDR3 is TGTGCCTGGAGTGTAAGGGCAGGGGGCCATTCTGGAAACACCATATATTTT. Its protein is CAWSVRAGGHSGNTIYF.

The CDR3 protein is CASSKGVNTEAFF. In nucleotides, the CDR3 is TGTGCCAGCAGTAAGGGGGTGAACACTGAAGCTTTCTTT. The J gene is TRBJ1-1, the V gene TRBV12-3 or TRBV12-4, with a possible D match to TRBD1 (6 bases). The CDR3 loop spans 13 amino acids. V lost 5 bases and J 0 bases, leaving 7 bases between the germline ends.

This chain joins TRBV28 and TRBJ1-1; TRBD1 might be the D (6 bases). V lost 5 bases, J lost 8 bases, and 21 bases lay in between. Germline values: CDR1 MDHEN, CDR2 SYDVKM. This CDR3 has 15 residues. In nucleotides, the CDR3 is TGTGCCAGCAGTCCCCCTGGGGGGGGCAGGAAGGAAGCTTTCTTT. Its protein is CASSPPGGGRKEAFF.

The J gene is TRBJ1-6, the V gene TRBV6-5, with D uncertain. Looked up from germline, CDR1 is MNHEY and CDR2 is SVGAGI. Trimming pared 2 bases from V and 5 bases from J, leaving 4 bases between. The CDR3 is made up of 13 amino acids. CDR3 nucleotide sequence: TGTGCCAGCAGTTACGACAATAATTCACCCCTCCACTTT. As protein: CASSYDNNSPLHF.

This clone was recorded once. The rearrangement uses TRBV5-1 and TRBJ2-7; tentatively, D is TRBD1 (6 bases). V lost 3 bases to trimming and J lost 2 bases, with 21 bases between them. Germline lookup yields CDR1 SGHRS and CDR2 YFSETQ. This CDR3 is 17 amino acids long. DNA for the CDR3: TGCGCCAGCAGCTCCCCTGACCTAACAGGGAGAACCTACGAGCAGTACTTC. This sequence encodes CASSSPDLTGRTYEQYF. Filled out from reference TRBV5-1 and TRBJ2-7, the complete variable domain reads KAGVTQTPRYLIKTRGQQVTLSCSPISGHRSVSWYQQTPGQGLQFLFEYFSETQRNKGNFPGRFSGRQFSNSRSEMNVSTLELGDSALYLCASSSPDLTGRTYEQYFGPGTRLTVT.

The genes are TRBV6-5 and TRBJ1-1, with 9 bases that match TRBD1. Germline CDR1 and CDR2: MNHEY and SVGAGI. The CDR3 is made up of 13 amino acids. Losses at the gene ends were 8 bases for V and 5 bases for J; bases not matched to a gene: 6. The CDR3 DNA follows: TGTGCCAGCTATGCGGGACAGGGAACTGAAGCTTTCTTT. Protein: CASYAGQGTEAFF.

The rearrangement uses TRBV7-8 and TRBJ2-7, with D possibly TRBD1 on 6 matching bases. The CDR3 is 15 residues long. Trimming cost V 1 base and J 0 bases, with 10 bases left between them. CDR1 SGHVS and CDR2 FQNEAQ come from the germline V gene. The CDR3 loop reads CASSLDGQPSYEQYF. CDR3 coding DNA: TGTGCCAGCAGCTTAGATGGACAGCCCTCCTACGAGCAGTACTTC.

V usage is TRBV6-5 and J usage is TRBJ1-3; D perhaps matches TRBD1 (5 bases). The CDR3 spans 14 residues. Looked up from germline, CDR1 is MNHEY and CDR2 is SVGAGI. Deletions cut 4 bases from V and 0 bases from J, with 7 bases between. CDR3 DNA: TGTGCCAGCAGTTCCGGACACTCTGGAAACACCATATATTTT. Protein product: CASSSGHSGNTIYF.